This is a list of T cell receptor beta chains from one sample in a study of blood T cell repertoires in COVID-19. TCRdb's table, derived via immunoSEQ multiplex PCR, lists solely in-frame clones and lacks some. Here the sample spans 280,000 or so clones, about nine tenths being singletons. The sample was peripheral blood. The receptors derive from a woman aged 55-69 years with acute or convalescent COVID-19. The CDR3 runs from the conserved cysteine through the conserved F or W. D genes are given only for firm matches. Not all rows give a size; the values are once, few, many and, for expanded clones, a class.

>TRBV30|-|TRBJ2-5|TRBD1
TGTGCCTGGACTGACAGGGCGGGCGAGACCCAGTACTTC
CAWTDRAGETQYF
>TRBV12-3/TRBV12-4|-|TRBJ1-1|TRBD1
TGTGCCAGCAGTGCTCTTCGGACAGGGACGGGTTTCTTT
CASSALRTGTGFF
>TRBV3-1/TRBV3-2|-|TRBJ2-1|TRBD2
TGTGCCAGCAGCCAAGCGGGGGGGGACAATGAGCAGTTCTTC
CASSQAGGDNEQFF
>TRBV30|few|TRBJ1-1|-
TGTGCCTGGAGTTCACAGGGAGGGGTTACTGAAGCTTTCTTT
CAWSSQGGVTEAFF
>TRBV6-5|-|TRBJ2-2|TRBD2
TGTGCCGCCCGCGGGGGTGTGAACACCGGGGAGCTGTTTTTT
CAARGGVNTGELFF
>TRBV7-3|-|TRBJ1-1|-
TGTGCCAGCAGCCCCGGGCCCGGACGAACAGGGCTCACTGAAGCTTTCTTT
CASSPGPGRTGLTEAFF
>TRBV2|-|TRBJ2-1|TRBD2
TGTGCCAGCAGTCGGGGACTAGCGGGACCCAATGAGCAGTTCTTC
CASSRGLAGPNEQFF
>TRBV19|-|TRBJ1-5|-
TGTGCCAGTAGTCTCACAGCTTTAAATCAGCCCCAGCATTTT
CASSLTALNQPQHF
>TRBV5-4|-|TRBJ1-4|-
TGTGCCAGCAGCTTGTCTGGGGCGCTCCCTGAAAAACTGTTTTTT
CASSLSGALPEKLFF
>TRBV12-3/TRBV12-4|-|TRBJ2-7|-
TGTGCCAGCAGTCAGAGCGGCTACGAGCAGTACTTC
CASSQSGYEQYF
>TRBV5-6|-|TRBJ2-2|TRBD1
TGTGCCAGCAGTTTGGGACAGGGGACCGGGGAGCTGTTTTTT
CASSLGQGTGELFF
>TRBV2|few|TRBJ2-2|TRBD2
TGTGCCAGTGGAGCGGGGGCCAACACCGGGGAGCTGTTTTTT
CASGAGANTGELFF
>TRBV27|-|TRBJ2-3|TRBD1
TGTGCCAGCAGTTTAGGGACAGGGAGACATACGCAGTATTTT
CASSLGTGRHTQYF
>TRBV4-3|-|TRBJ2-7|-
TGCGCCAGCAGCCAAGACAGGGTCTCCTACGAGCAGTACTTC
CASSQDRVSYEQYF